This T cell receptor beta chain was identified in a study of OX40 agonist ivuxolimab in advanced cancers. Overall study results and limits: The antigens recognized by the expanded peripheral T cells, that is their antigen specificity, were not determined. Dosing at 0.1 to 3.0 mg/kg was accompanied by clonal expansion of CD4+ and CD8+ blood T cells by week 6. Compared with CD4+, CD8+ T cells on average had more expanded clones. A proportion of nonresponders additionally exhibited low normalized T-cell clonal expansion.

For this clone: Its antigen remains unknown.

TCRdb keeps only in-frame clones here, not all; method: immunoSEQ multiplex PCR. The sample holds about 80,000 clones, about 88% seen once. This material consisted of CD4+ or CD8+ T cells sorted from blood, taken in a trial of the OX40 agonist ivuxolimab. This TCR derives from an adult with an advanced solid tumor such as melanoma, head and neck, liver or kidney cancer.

CDR3 sequence: CASSLLPGGETTRELFF. CDR3 bases: TGTGCCAGCAGCTTACTCCCAGGGGGCGAAACGACCAGGGAGCTGTTTTTT. This chain connects TRBV7-8 to TRBJ2-2, with TRBD1 matching over 8 bases. CDR1 is SGHVS, CDR2 FQNEAQ, per germline. The V segment lost 2 bases and the J segment 9 bases; nucleotides outside the gene matches: 14. This CDR3 is built from 17 residues.